These 13 T cell receptor beta chains share one sample of origin, sequenced in a study of response to subunit inactivated influenza vaccine. Each CDR3 protein is one row after TCRdb ran MiXCR on the RT-PCR reads. The repertoire has more than 150,000 distinct CDR3 sequences, roughly a tenth of them found once; the top ten carry about a third. Sample: CD8+ T cells sorted from PBMCs, taken around 25 months after vaccination. Source of these receptors: a man in his fifties or sixties who received an inactivated influenza vaccine.

This clonotype turned up a few times. The chain couples TRBV9 to TRBJ2-7; 8 bases align to TRBD1. CDR1 is SGDLS, CDR2 YYNGEE, per germline. V gave up 3 bases and J gave up 2 bases; unmatched junction bases: 7. The length of the CDR3 is 15 residues. The CDR3 nucleotides are TGTGCCAGCAGCGGGGGGACAGGAGGAACCTACGAGCAGTACTTC. Its protein product is CASSGGTGGTYEQYF. The full variable domain, with the rest looked up from reference TRBV9 and TRBJ2-7, is DSGVTQTPKHLITATGQRVTLRCSPRSGDLSVYWYQQSLDQGLQFLIQYYNGEERAKGNILERFSAQQFPDLHSELNLSSLELGDSALYFCASSGGTGGTYEQYFGPGTRLTVT.

The rearrangement uses TRBV6-6 and TRBJ2-7, with TRBD2 as a possible D gene (7 bases). V dropped 10 bases and J dropped 2 bases, with 12 bases sitting between them. The CDR3 totals 12 residues. Germline V gene data show CDR1 as MNHNY and CDR2 as SVGAGI (reference sequence). CDR3 DNA: TGTGCCACAGGGGAGGGGGCCTACGAGCAGTACTTC. Encoded protein: CATGEGAYEQYF.

This clonotype turned up a few times. This chain uses TRBV24-1 with TRBJ2-3; 10 bases agree with TRBD2. J gave up 9 bases and V 2 bases, and 4 bases lay outside the gene matches. The V gene's germline CDR1 is KGHDR and CDR2 SFDVKD. The CDR3 runs 14 residues. The CDR3 reads CATSDSSGGGTQYF. CDR3 nucleotide sequence: TGTGCCACCAGTGATTCTAGCGGGGGCGGGACGCAGTATTTT.

The chain has TRBV28 and TRBJ1-1; 7 bases fit TRBD1. The CDR3 loop spans 14 amino acids. The germline V gene has CDR1 MDHEN and CDR2 SYDVKM. Losses at the gene ends were 7 bases for V and 2 bases for J; bases not matched to a gene: 7. CDR3 DNA sequence: TGTGCCAGCACCAAGGGGGCCGGAAACACTGAAGCTTTCTTT. Its protein is CASTKGAGNTEAFF.

This clonotype was counted only a few times. This chain's CDR3 is CSVGPNYGYTF. Here the CDR3 DNA reads TGCAGTGTAGGACCGAACTATGGCTACACCTTC. The V call is TRBV20-1, the J call TRBJ1-2; no reliable D call. Trimming stripped 7 bases from V and 2 bases from J, with 8 bases between. The germline V gene encodes CDR1 DFQATT and CDR2 SNEGSKA (reference sequence). There are 11 residues in the CDR3.

This clonotype was recorded a few times. The V and J genes are TRBV2 and TRBJ2-1; TRBD2 might be the D (6 bases). The germline V and J ends were trimmed by 6 bases and 3 bases, with 12 bases remaining between them. Germline-derived CDR1 and CDR2 are SNHLY and FYNNEI. This CDR3 contains 14 residues. The CDR3 DNA sequence: TGTGCCAGCAGCGAAAGGACTAACTACAATGAGCAGTTCTTC. Protein: CASSERTNYNEQFF.

This clonotype was observed a handful of times. This chain connects TRBV6-5 to TRBJ2-2; D gene uncertain. The CDR3 is made up of 15 amino acids. Germline V gene lookup returns CDR1 MNHEY and CDR2 SVGAGI. V lost 2 bases, J lost 0 bases, and 7 bases lay in between. Here the CDR3 reads CASSYIGPNTGELFF. As DNA, the CDR3 is TGTGCCAGCAGTTACATAGGACCGAACACCGGGGAGCTGTTTTTT.

V usage is TRBV5-6 and J usage is TRBJ2-7; 10 bases are a match to TRBD1. Germline loops: CDR1 SGHDT, CDR2 YYEEEE. J was trimmed by 6 bases and V by 3 bases; bases with no gene match: 12. This CDR3 comprises 16 residues. The CDR3 sequence: CASSSGTGAPLSEQYF. The CDR3 DNA reads as TGTGCCAGCAGCTCCGGGACAGGGGCTCCTTTGAGCGAGCAGTACTTC.

This clonotype has only a few counts. This chain connects TRBV4-1 to TRBJ2-7; D assignment may be TRBD1 or TRBD2 (5 bases each). The CDR3 consists of 13 residues. V lost 1 base, J lost 7 bases, and 11 bases lay in between. CDR1 is MGHRA and CDR2 is YSYEKL in the germline V gene. The CDR3 region is CASSQGGMDEQYF. The CDR3 DNA reads as TGCGCCAGCAGCCAAGGGGGGATGGATGAGCAGTACTTC.

The gene calls are TRBV6-1 and TRBJ1-1; maybe TRBD1 (6 bases). Trimming left V 6 bases short and J 5 bases short, with 13 bases between. CDR1 is MNHNS and CDR2 is SASEGT in the germline V gene. The CDR3 contains 13 residues. This CDR3 is CASSPLRGTEAFF. The CDR3 nucleotides are TGTGCCAGCAGCCCCTTAAGGGGGACTGAAGCTTTCTTT.

With regard to this clonotype: This may be a read error: a much more frequent sequence differs by one nucleotide. The V call is TRBV12-3 or TRBV12-4, the J call TRBJ1-2; D might be TRBD1 (5 bases). This CDR3 has 13 residues. Trimming shortened V by 4 bases and J by 5 bases, and 11 bases separated the two germline ends. CDR3 nucleotide sequence: TGTGCCAGCAGTTGGGGTAGGGGTTATGGCTACACCTTC. Residues: CASSWGRGYGYTF.

The rearrangement joins TRBV10-3 to TRBJ2-1, with 10 bases identical to TRBD2. This CDR3 has 15 amino acids. V was clipped by 3 bases and J by 6 bases; unmatched bases: 5. Germline V gene sequence: CDR1 ENHRY, CDR2 SYGVKD. CDR3 bases: TGTGCCATCAGTGACCCTTCTAGCGGGAGCAATGAGCAGTTCTTC. Protein product: CAISDPSSGSNEQFF.

This clonotype was counted at least ten times. J is TRBJ2-7 and V is TRBV7-8; D possibly corresponds to TRBD1 (5 bases). From germline, CDR1 is SGHVS and CDR2 FQNEAQ. V lost 3 bases to trimming and J lost 3 bases, with 12 bases between them. CDR3 size: 14 residues. The CDR3 DNA reads as TGTGCCAGCAGCTTCCTAGGGGTGAACTACGAGCAGTACTTC. This gives the protein CASSFLGVNYEQYF.